Presented here are 27 T cell receptor beta chains from one specimen sequenced in a study of Ad26.COV2.S vaccination and SARS-CoV-2 variants. The treatment was: around 19 received Ad26.COV2.S at low or high dose, single or two shots; 5 received placebo; per-sample allocation not given. Samples analyzed were those drawn on day 63 after the first vaccine or placebo injection. Assay used: immunoSEQ multiplex PCR; TCRdb lists only in-frame clones, some missing. The sample includes around 380,000 clones, more than 85% of them seen just once. The sequencing used peripheral blood, collected in a trial of Ad26.COV2.S vaccine versus placebo. These receptors were collected from a person between 18 and 59 years old who received the Ad26.COV2.S COVID-19 vaccine or a placebo.

V gene TRBV18 combines with J gene TRBJ2-7, with 7 bases lining up with TRBD1. Germline V gene lookup returns CDR1 KGHSH and CDR2 LQKENI. V shed 5 bases and J 0 bases; nucleotides not matched to a gene: 7. This CDR3 has 15 residues. The DNA of the CDR3 is TGTGCCAGCTCAGCCTCCGGGACAGTCTCCTACGAGCAGTACTTC. Its protein is CASSASGTVSYEQYF. The full variable domain, completed using reference TRBV18 and TRBJ2-7, is NAGVMQNPRHLVRRRGQEARLRCSPMKGHSHVYWYRQLPEEGLKFMVYLQKENIIDESGMPKERFSAEFPKEGPSILRIQQVVRGDSAAYFCASSASGTVSYEQYFGPGTRLTVT.

The CDR3 DNA follows: TGTGCCATAACCCACGCCGCGAACACTGAAGCTTTCTTT. Translation: CAITHAANTEAFF. The chain has TRBV10-3 and TRBJ1-1, with no clear D. The V gene lost 9 bases and the J gene lost 1 base, with 12 bases spanning the gap. The germline CDR1 and CDR2 sequences are ENHRY and SYGVKD. CDR3 length equals 13 residues.

The CDR3 here is CASSHGDLWYEQFF. CDR3 nucleotide sequence: TGTGCCAGCAGCCATGGGGACCTCTGGTATGAGCAGTTCTTC. This chain joins TRBV7-8 and TRBJ2-1; D could derive from TRBD1 or TRBD2 (5 bases each). There are 14 residues in the CDR3. Germline V gives CDR1 SGHVS, CDR2 FQNEAQ. V dropped 5 bases and J dropped 8 bases, with 16 bases sitting between them. Filled out from reference TRBV7-8 and TRBJ2-1, the complete variable domain reads GAGVSQSPRYKVAKRGQDVALRCDPISGHVSLFWYQQALGQGPEFLTYFQNEAQLDKSGLPSDRFFAERPEGSVSTLKIQRTQQEDSAVYLCASSHGDLWYEQFFGPGTRLTVL.

In the case of this clone: Other DNA sequences of this sample code for an identical CDR3. The CDR3 loop is CASSLGRDTQYF. The CDR3 nucleotides are TGTGCCAGCAGCTTGGGTCGAGATACGCAGTATTTT. The chain employs TRBV11-2 and TRBJ2-3; D call uncertain. Germline-derived CDR1 and CDR2 are SGHAT and FQNNGV. This CDR3 has 12 residues. Trimming removed 3 bases from V and 5 bases from J, with 6 bases in between.

The chain uses TRBV2 and TRBJ1-2; the D is unclear. Trimming removed 6 bases from V and 8 bases from J, with 22 bases in between. CDR1 is SNHLY, CDR2 FYNNEI, per germline. This CDR3 has 15 residues. In DNA form, the CDR3 reads TGTGCCAGCAGCAAAGAAGAACCGCGGGCGGGCGGCTACACCTTC. Translation gives CASSKEEPRAGGYTF. Full variable domain (remainder filled in from reference TRBV2 and TRBJ1-2): EPEVTQTPSHQVTQMGQEVILRCVPISNHLYFYWYRQILGQKVEFLVSFYNNEISEKSEIFDDQFSVERPDGSNFTLKIRSTKLEDSAMYFCASSKEEPRAGGYTFGSGTRLTVV.

The rearrangement links TRBV7-9 to TRBJ2-5; D unclear. CDR1 and CDR2 from the germline V gene are SEHNR and FQNEAQ (reference sequence). The V end lost 1 base, the J end lost 5 bases, and 8 bases lay between the germline ends. CDR3 size: 13 residues. CDR3 DNA: TGTGCCAGCAGCTTAGGTAGCCCCGAGACCCAGTACTTC. It yields the protein CASSLGSPETQYF.

The chain has TRBV19 and TRBJ1-5; TRBD1 matches 9 bases. The V and J ends lost 4 bases and 1 base, in that order; junction bases with no gene match: 2. This CDR3 region has 15 residues. The germline CDR1 and CDR2 sequences are LNHDA and SQIVND (reference sequence). The CDR3 DNA sequence: TGTGCCAGTAGTAGGACAGGGGAGAGCAATCAGCCCCAGCATTTT. It is translated as CASSRTGESNQPQHF.

This chain uses TRBV11-3 with TRBJ2-7; the D gene is possibly TRBD2 (5 bases). Trimming cost V 4 bases and J 3 bases, with 10 bases left between them. The CDR3 length is 13 residues. Germline CDR1 SGHNT, CDR2 YENEEA. The CDR3 nucleotides read TGTGCCAGCAGCTCCCGGGGTGACTACGAGCAGTACTTC. Amino acid sequence: CASSSRGDYEQYF.

This clone was recorded once. The chain joins TRBV14 to TRBJ2-1, with 14 bases aligning to TRBD2. This CDR3 spans 15 amino acids. Per the germline V gene, CDR1 is SGHDN and CDR2 is FVKESK. Trimming cost V 3 bases and J 8 bases; bases outside gene matches: 3. The CDR3 loop is CASSQTSGGADEQFF. The DNA of the CDR3 is TGTGCCAGCAGCCAGACTAGCGGGGGGGCAGATGAGCAGTTCTTC.

The chain carries TRBV12-3 or TRBV12-4 and TRBJ1-3; possibly TRBD1 for D (6 bases). The CDR3 runs 12 residues. The V end was cut by 5 bases, the J end by 16 bases, with 18 bases between. The CDR3 DNA follows: TGTGCCAGCAGTGCCTCAGGGGACGTAGCCTATTTT. Translating gives CASSASGDVAYF.

The chain employs TRBV11-2 and TRBJ2-7; 8 bases align to TRBD2. Germline CDR1 is SGHAT and CDR2 is FQNNGV. V lost 4 bases to trimming and J lost 1 base; unmatched junction nucleotides: 12. The CDR3 runs 17 residues. CDR3 sequence: CASSSLFRSGSSYEQYF. CDR3 nucleotide sequence: TGTGCCAGCAGCTCCCTATTCCGGAGCGGGAGTTCCTACGAGCAGTACTTC.

The rearrangement links TRBV5-6 to TRBJ1-2; D remains ambiguous. Germline V lookup: CDR1 SGHDT, CDR2 YYEEEE. Trimming pared 1 base from V and 5 bases from J, leaving 15 bases between. The CDR3 consists of 15 residues. In DNA, the CDR3 is TGTGCCAGCAGCTTGCCCTCGTCGGGAAGTTATGGCTACACCTTC. Translating it yields CASSLPSSGSYGYTF.

CDR3 in DNA: TGTGCCAGTAGTCCGAGTATTGCAACTAATGAAAAACTGTTTTTT. It codes for CASSPSIATNEKLFF. The J gene is TRBJ1-4, the V gene TRBV19, with D unresolved. The germline V gene encodes CDR1 LNHDA and CDR2 SQIVND (reference sequence). The CDR3 runs 15 residues. The V gene lost 5 bases and the J gene lost 0 bases, with 10 bases spanning the gap. Drawing the rest from reference TRBV19 and TRBJ1-4, the complete variable domain is DGGITQSPKYLFRKEGQNVTLSCEQNLNHDAMYWYRQDPGQGLRLIYYSQIVNDFQKGDIAEGYSVSREKKESFPLTVTSAQKNPTAFYLCASSPSIATNEKLFFGSGTQLSVL.

V is TRBV6-2 or TRBV6-3 and J is TRBJ1-2, with D tentatively TRBD1 (5 bases). CDR1 and CDR2 (germline): MNHEY, SVGEGT. V lost 6 bases, J lost 8 bases, and 13 bases lay in between. The CDR3 has 12 residues. CDR3 region: CASSPPRGGYTF. CDR3 DNA sequence: TGTGCCAGCAGCCCCCCGAGGGGAGGCTACACCTTC.

In this sample, this clone turned up once. The chain combines TRBV19 with TRBJ1-4, with D maybe TRBD1 (5 bases). The CDR3 has 13 amino acids. V was trimmed by 1 base and J by 14 bases, leaving 14 bases between them. CDR1 and CDR2 from the germline V gene are LNHDA and SQIVND (reference sequence). CDR3 sequence reads: CASSIGGTRALFF. CDR3 coding DNA: TGTGCCAGTAGTATAGGGGGGACCCGGGCCCTGTTTTTT.

The chain carries TRBV5-1 and TRBJ1-6; 11 bases agree with TRBD1. V dropped 4 bases and J dropped 8; count of bases not matched to a gene: 2. From germline, CDR1 is SGHRS and CDR2 YFSETQ. This CDR3 comprises 14 residues. This CDR3 reads CASSRTGGDSPLHF. DNA of the CDR3: TGCGCCAGCAGCAGGACAGGGGGCGATTCACCCCTCCACTTT.

J is TRBJ1-1 and V is TRBV30, with 10 positions matching TRBD1. Per germline, CDR1 GTSNPN and CDR2 SVGIG (reference sequence). The J segment lost 4 bases and the V segment lost 6 bases, leaving 8 bases of the junction unmatched. The CDR3 is 14 amino acids. The CDR3, as DNA: TGTGCCTGCCTCCGACAGGGGGCAGGCACTGAAGCTTTCTTT. Translating gives CACLRQGAGTEAFF.

The gene calls are TRBV7-6 and TRBJ2-3; unclear D gene. The V gene lost 1 base and the J gene lost 1 base, with 9 bases spanning the gap. This CDR3 is built from 15 residues. In germline, CDR1 is SGHVS, CDR2 FNYEAQ. The chain's CDR3 is CASSLGGWGTDTQYF. CDR3 nucleotides: TGTGCCAGCAGCTTAGGAGGTTGGGGCACAGATACGCAGTATTTT.

The CDR3 coding sequence is TGCAGCGTTGAAAAGTGGGGTCGGGATTCCTACGAGCAGTACTTC. Protein product: CSVEKWGRDSYEQYF. V gene TRBV29-1 combines with J gene TRBJ2-7; tentative D call: TRBD2 (5 bases). Germline loops: CDR1 SQVTM, CDR2 ANQGSEA. The CDR3 is 15 amino acids. Between the trimmed V and J ends, which lost 2 bases and 1 base, there was a span of 15 bases.

J is TRBJ2-2 and V is TRBV5-4; D ambiguous. The CDR3 length is 16 residues. V lost 0 bases to trimming and J lost 4 bases, with 13 bases between them. CDR1 is SGHNT and CDR2 is YYREEE in the germline V gene (reference sequence). CDR3: CASSLGTTIVTGELFF. DNA of the CDR3: TGTGCCAGCAGCTTGGGGACCACCATCGTCACCGGGGAGCTGTTTTTT.

The CDR3 DNA sequence: TGTGCCAGCAGCTCGCGACAGGGGGCGCGAGAGTCTGAAGCTTTCTTT. Encoded protein: CASSSRQGARESEAFF. The chain recombines TRBV7-9 with TRBJ1-1; TRBD1 matches 10 bases. The ends lost 4 bases at V and 6 bases at J; junction bases unmatched: 11. Germline V CDR1 and CDR2: SEHNR, FQNEAQ (reference sequence). The CDR3 is made up of 16 amino acids.

The chain carries TRBV5-1 and TRBJ1-6, with D maybe TRBD1 (6 bases). Germline CDR1 SGHRS, CDR2 YFSETQ. Trimming shortened V by 5 bases and J by 7 bases, and 16 bases separated the two germline ends. The CDR3 spans 15 residues. Here the CDR3 DNA reads TGCGCCAGCAGGGCAGGGGACTTTTCGAATTCACCCCTCCACTTT. Its translation: CASRAGDFSNSPLHF.

The chain is built from TRBV12-3 or TRBV12-4 and TRBJ1-1, with D unresolved. V was shortened by 8 bases and J by 0 bases, with 7 bases between the two germline ends. CDR3 length: 12 residues. CDR3 in DNA: TGTGCCAGCGCAGAAATGAACACTGAAGCTTTCTTT. Translating it yields CASAEMNTEAFF.

This chain joins TRBV9 and TRBJ2-3; D remains ambiguous. This CDR3 comprises 12 residues. The V gene's germline CDR1 is SGDLS and CDR2 YYNGEE. Trimming cost V 2 bases and J 4 bases, with 5 bases left between them. CDR3 region: CASSVSADTQYF. Here the CDR3 DNA reads TGTGCCAGCAGCGTTTCTGCAGATACGCAGTATTTT.

The chain couples TRBV13 to TRBJ1-1; tentatively, D is TRBD1 (5 bases). Trimming removed 2 bases at V and 2 bases at J, with 15 bases between. Germline CDR1 is PRHDT and CDR2 is FYEKMQ (reference sequence). The CDR3 extends over 16 amino acids. The CDR3: CASSLRSNRRNTEAFF. DNA for the CDR3: TGTGCCAGCAGCTTAAGGAGTAACAGGAGAAACACTGAAGCTTTCTTT. Full variable domain (missing parts from reference TRBV13 and TRBJ1-1): AAGVIQSPRHLIKEKRETATLKCYPIPRHDTVYWYQQGPGQDPQFLISFYEKMQSDKGSIPDRFSAQQFSDYHSELNMSSLELGDSALYFCASSLRSNRRNTEAFFGQGTRLTVV.

The V call is TRBV4-1, the J call TRBJ1-4; possible D gene TRBD1, 6 bases. The CDR3 has 16 amino acids. V gave up 4 bases and J gave up 0 bases, with 12 bases separating them. Germline V gives CDR1 MGHRA, CDR2 YSYEKL. The CDR3 reads CASSRGGQSTNEKLFF. For the CDR3, the DNA is TGCGCCAGCAGCCGGGGGGGCCAGTCAACTAATGAAAAACTGTTTTTT.

The genes are TRBV2 and TRBJ2-3, with D unresolved. With 2 bases removed from V and 3 bases from J, the gap between germline ends came to 6 bases. CDR1 SNHLY and CDR2 FYNNEI come from the germline V gene. This CDR3 is built from 13 residues. The CDR3: CASSESRTDTQYF. CDR3 DNA sequence: TGTGCCAGCAGTGAATCGAGGACAGATACGCAGTATTTT.